This TCR beta chain was found in a study of CD8 T cells in ankylosing spondylitis. In TCRdb, the 5' RACE reads were re-called with MiXCR into one record per CDR3 protein. This sample has around 300,000 distinct CDR3 sequences, with less than 25% found just once. This clonotype originated in a female donor with ankylosing spondylitis or in good health (not recorded which). Sequencing input: blood, either unsorted or a sorted T cell fraction (not recorded which).

The CDR3 coding sequence is TGTGCCAGCAGTTTCGAGGGGAACACTGAAGCTTTCTTT. It translates to CASSFEGNTEAFF. The rearrangement links TRBV12-3 or TRBV12-4 to TRBJ1-1; unclear D gene. The CDR3 sequence is 13 residues long. V lost 3 bases and J 1 base, leaving 6 bases between the germline ends.